This T cell receptor (beta chain) was captured in a study of T cell clonotyping in hematopoietic cell transplantation. Trimming stripped 3 bases from V and 5 bases from J, with 9 bases between. Germline values: CDR1 SGHAT, CDR2 FQNNGV. This CDR3 contains 13 residues. Libraries were prepared by immunoSEQ multiplex PCR; TCRdb keeps only in-frame clonotypes and omits some of them. The data hold fewer than 5,000 clones, with around 90% observed a single time. Points from the study as a whole: At the given depth, recipient repertoires were over 95% de novo clonotypes. Graft donor and pretransplant recipient Inverse Simpson Index values predicted broader posttransplant TCR diversity. Pathologically expanded recipient clonotypes increased progressively from day 30 to day 180 as diversity fell.

With regard to this clone: The antigen is undetermined.

The receptor was isolated from a man aged 35-49 years in good health. Some clones in this sample may be carry-over from other donors' samples. The sequencing sample was made of peripheral blood mononuclear cells. This chain joins TRBV11-2 and TRBJ2-3; D is undetermined. CDR3 sequence: CASSFPPGDTQYF. The CDR3 coding sequence is TGTGCCAGCAGCTTCCCACCTGGAGATACGCAGTATTTT.